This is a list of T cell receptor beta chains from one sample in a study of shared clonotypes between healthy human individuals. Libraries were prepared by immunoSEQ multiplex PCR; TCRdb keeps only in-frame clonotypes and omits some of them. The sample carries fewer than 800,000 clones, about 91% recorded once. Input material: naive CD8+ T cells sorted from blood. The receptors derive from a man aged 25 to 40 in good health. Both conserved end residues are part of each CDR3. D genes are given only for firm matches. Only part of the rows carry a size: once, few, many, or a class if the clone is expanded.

CDR3nt: TGTGCCAGCAGCCCCCGGGATGTCTACGAGCAGTACTTC
CDR3aa: CASSPRDVYEQYF
d_gene: .
v_gene: TRBV7-2
abundance: .
j_gene: TRBJ2-7

CDR3nt: TGCGCCAGCAGCCGACTAGCGGGACTCACAGATACGCAGTATTTT
CDR3aa: CASSRLAGLTDTQYF
d_gene: TRBD2
v_gene: TRBV4-1
abundance: .
j_gene: TRBJ2-3

CDR3nt: TGCGCCAGCAGCGCCCCTGGGACAGGACATACCTATGGCTACACCTTC
CDR3aa: CASSAPGTGHTYGYTF
d_gene: TRBD1
v_gene: TRBV4-3
abundance: .
j_gene: TRBJ1-2

CDR3nt: TGTGCCAGCAGCGCGGACAACACAGATACGCAGTATTTT
CDR3aa: CASSADNTDTQYF
d_gene: .
v_gene: TRBV9
abundance: .
j_gene: TRBJ2-3

CDR3nt: TGTGCCAGCAGCGGCGTAGGCCTAGCGGACTACAATGAGCAGTTCTTC
CDR3aa: CASSGVGLADYNEQFF
d_gene: TRBD2
v_gene: TRBV7-3
abundance: .
j_gene: TRBJ2-1

CDR3nt: TGTGCCAGCAGTTTAGAGGGTTTGGGTTCTAACAATGAGCAGTTCTTC
CDR3aa: CASSLEGLGSNNEQFF
d_gene: .
v_gene: TRBV27
abundance: .
j_gene: TRBJ2-1

CDR3nt: TGTGCCAGCAGCTTTTCCCAGGGAGGGTTCGACACTGAAGCTTTCTTT
CDR3aa: CASSFSQGGFDTEAFF
d_gene: .
v_gene: TRBV5-4
abundance: once
j_gene: TRBJ1-1

CDR3nt: TGTGCCAGCAGCTTAGCAGCGATCCCGCATCAGCCCCAGCATTTT
CDR3aa: CASSLAAIPHQPQHF
d_gene: .
v_gene: TRBV7-9
abundance: .
j_gene: TRBJ1-5

CDR3nt: TGTGCCAGCAGTCTTCGAACAGGGGGCCTACAAGAGACCCAGTACTTC
CDR3aa: CASSLRTGGLQETQYF
d_gene: TRBD1
v_gene: TRBV28
abundance: .
j_gene: TRBJ2-5

CDR3nt: TGTGCCAGCAGCTTAGGTGTGAAGATAGCGGGAGTGACTGGCACAGATACGCAGTATTTT
CDR3aa: CASSLGVKIAGVTGTDTQYF
d_gene: TRBD2
v_gene: TRBV13
abundance: .
j_gene: TRBJ2-3

CDR3nt: TGTGCCAGCAGCTTGGCCGCGGCAGTGGATTCGTCCCAGTACTTC
CDR3aa: CASSLAAAVDSSQYF
d_gene: .
v_gene: TRBV5-6
abundance: .
j_gene: TRBJ2-5

CDR3nt: TGTGCCAGCAGTTTAGGAGGGGAAAGTGAAGCTTTCTTT
CDR3aa: CASSLGGESEAFF
d_gene: .
v_gene: TRBV6-1
abundance: .
j_gene: TRBJ1-1